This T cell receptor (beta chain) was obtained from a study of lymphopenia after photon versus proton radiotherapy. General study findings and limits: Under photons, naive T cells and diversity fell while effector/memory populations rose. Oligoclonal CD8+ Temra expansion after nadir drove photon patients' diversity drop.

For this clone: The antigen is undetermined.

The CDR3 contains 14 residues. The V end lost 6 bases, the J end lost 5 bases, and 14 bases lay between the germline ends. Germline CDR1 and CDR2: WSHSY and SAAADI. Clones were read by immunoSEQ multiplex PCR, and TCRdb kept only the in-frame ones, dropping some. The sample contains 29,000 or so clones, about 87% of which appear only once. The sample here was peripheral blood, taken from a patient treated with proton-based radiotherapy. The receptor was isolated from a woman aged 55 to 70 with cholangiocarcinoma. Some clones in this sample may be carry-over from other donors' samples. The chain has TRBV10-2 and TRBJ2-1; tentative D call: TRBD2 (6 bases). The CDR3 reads CASRDYPNNNEQFF. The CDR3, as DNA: TGCGCCAGCAGGGACTACCCAAATAACAATGAGCAGTTCTTC.